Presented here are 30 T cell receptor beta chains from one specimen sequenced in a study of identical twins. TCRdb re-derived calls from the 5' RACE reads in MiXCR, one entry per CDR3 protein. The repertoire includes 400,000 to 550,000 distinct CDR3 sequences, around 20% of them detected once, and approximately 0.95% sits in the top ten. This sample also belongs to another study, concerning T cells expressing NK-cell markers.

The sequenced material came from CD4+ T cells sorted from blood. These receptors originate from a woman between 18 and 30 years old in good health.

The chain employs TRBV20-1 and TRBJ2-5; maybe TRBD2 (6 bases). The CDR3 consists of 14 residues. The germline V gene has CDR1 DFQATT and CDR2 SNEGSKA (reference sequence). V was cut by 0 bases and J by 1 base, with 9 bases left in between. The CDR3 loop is CSARDLGLQETQYF. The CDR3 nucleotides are TGCAGTGCTAGAGATCTGGGACTCCAAGAGACCCAGTACTTC.

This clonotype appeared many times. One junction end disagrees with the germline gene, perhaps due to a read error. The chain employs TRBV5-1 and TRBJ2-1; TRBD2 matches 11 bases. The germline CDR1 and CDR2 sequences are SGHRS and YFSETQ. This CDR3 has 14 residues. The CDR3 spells CASSLLAGVNEQFF. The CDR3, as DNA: TGTGCCAGCAGCCTACTAGCGGGGGTAAATGAGCAGTTCTTC.

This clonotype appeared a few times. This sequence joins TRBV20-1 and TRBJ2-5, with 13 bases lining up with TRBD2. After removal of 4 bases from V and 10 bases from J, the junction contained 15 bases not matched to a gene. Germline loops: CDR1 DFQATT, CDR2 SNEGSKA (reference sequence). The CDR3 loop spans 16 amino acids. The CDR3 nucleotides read TGCAGTGCTAAACACACCGGGACTAGCGGGAAGTCCGGCCAGTACTTC. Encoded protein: CSAKHTGTSGKSGQYF.

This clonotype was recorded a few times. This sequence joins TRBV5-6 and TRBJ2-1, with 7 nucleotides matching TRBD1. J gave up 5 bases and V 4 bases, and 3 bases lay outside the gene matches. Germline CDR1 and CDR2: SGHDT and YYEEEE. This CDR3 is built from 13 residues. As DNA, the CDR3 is TGTGCCAGCAGCCAGGACAGGCACAATGAGCAGTTCTTC. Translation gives CASSQDRHNEQFF.

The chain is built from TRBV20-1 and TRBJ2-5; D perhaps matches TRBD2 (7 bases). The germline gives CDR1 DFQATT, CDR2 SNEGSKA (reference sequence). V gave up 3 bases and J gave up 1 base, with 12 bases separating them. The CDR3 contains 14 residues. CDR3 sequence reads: CSARGGPSQETQYF. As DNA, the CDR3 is TGCAGTGCTAGGGGGGGGCCTAGCCAAGAGACCCAGTACTTC.

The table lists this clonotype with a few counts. The CDR3 coding sequence is TGTGCCAGCAGCGCTAGCGGGAGTGAGCAGTTCTTC. This encodes CASSASGSEQFF. This rearrangement joins TRBV9 to TRBJ2-1; 10 positions match TRBD2. Unmatched junction bases numbered 0, after V lost 3 bases and J lost 9 bases. Germline V gene data show CDR1 as SGDLS and CDR2 as YYNGEE. This CDR3 contains 12 residues.

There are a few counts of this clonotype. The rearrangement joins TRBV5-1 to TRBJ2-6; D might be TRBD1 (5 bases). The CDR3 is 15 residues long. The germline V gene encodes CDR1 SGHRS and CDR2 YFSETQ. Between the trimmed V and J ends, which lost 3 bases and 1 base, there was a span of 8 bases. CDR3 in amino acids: CASSWTRSGANVLTF. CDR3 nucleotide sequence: TGCGCCAGCAGCTGGACACGGTCTGGGGCCAACGTCCTGACTTTC.

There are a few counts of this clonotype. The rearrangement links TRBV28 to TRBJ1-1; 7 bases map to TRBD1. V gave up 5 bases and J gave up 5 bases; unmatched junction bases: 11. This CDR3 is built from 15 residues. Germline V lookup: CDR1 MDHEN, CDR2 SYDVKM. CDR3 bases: TGTGCCAGCAGTGTACGACTAGGGGGCAGTACTGAAGCTTTCTTT. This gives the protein CASSVRLGGSTEAFF. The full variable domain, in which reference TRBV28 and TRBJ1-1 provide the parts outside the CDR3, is DVKVTQSSRYLVKRTGEKVFLECVQDMDHENMFWYRQDPGLGLRLIYFSYDVKMKEKGDIPEGYSVSREKKERFSLILESASTNQTSMYLCASSVRLGGSTEAFFGQGTRLTVV.

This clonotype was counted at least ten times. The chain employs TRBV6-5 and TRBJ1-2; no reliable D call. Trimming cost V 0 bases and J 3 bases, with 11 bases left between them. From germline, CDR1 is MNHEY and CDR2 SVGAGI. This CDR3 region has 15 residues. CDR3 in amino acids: CASSYSWTSDYGYTF. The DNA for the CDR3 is TGTGCCAGCAGTTACTCTTGGACTTCTGACTATGGCTACACCTTC.

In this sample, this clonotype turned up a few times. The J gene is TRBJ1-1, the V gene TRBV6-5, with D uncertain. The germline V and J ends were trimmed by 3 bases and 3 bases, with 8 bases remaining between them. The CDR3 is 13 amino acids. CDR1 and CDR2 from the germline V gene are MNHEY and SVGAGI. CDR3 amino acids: CASSYRWDTEAFF. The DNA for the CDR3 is TGTGCCAGCAGTTATAGGTGGGACACTGAAGCTTTCTTT.

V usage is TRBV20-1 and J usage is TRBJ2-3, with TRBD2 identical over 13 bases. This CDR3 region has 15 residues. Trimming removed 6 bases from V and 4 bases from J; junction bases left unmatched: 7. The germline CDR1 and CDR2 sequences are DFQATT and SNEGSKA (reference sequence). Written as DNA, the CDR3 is TGCAGTGCCAGAACTAGCGGGAGGGCCGCAGATACGCAGTATTTT. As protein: CSARTSGRAADTQYF.

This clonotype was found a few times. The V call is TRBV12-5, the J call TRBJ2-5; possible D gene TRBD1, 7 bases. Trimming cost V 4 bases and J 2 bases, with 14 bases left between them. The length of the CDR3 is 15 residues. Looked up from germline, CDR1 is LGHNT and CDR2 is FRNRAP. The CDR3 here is CASGWGAGGQETQYF. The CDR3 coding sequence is TGTGCTAGTGGTTGGGGGGCAGGGGGACAAGAGACCCAGTACTTC.

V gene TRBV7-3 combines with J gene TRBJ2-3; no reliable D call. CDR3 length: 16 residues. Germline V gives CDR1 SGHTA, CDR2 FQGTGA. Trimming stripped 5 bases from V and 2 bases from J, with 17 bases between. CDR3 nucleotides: TGTGCCAGCAGCCTTAACGCCATAACCTCCACAGATACGCAGTATTTT. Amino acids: CASSLNAITSTDTQYF.

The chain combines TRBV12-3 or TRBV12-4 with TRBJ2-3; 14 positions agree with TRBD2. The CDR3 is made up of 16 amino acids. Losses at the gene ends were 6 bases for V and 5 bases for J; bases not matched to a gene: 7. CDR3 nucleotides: TGTGCCAGCAGACTCGGACTAGCGGGGGGTATAGATACGCAGTATTTT. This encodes CASRLGLAGGIDTQYF.

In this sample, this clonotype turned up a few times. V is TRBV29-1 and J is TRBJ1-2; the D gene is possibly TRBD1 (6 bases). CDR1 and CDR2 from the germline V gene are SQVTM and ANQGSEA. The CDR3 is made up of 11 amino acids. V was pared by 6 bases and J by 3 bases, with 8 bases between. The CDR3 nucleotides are TGCAGCGTACGGACAGACTATGGCTACACCTTC. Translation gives CSVRTDYGYTF.

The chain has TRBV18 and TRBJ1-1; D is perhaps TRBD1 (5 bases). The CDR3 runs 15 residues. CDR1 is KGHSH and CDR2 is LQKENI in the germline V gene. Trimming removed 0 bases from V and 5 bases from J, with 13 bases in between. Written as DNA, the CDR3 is TGTGCCAGCTCACCACCGAAAAGGGGAGGGACTGAAGCTTTCTTT. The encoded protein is CASSPPKRGGTEAFF. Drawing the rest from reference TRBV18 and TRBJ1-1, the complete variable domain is NAGVMQNPRHLVRRRGQEARLRCSPMKGHSHVYWYRQLPEEGLKFMVYLQKENIIDESGMPKERFSAEFPKEGPSILRIQQVVRGDSAAYFCASSPPKRGGTEAFFGQGTRLTVV.

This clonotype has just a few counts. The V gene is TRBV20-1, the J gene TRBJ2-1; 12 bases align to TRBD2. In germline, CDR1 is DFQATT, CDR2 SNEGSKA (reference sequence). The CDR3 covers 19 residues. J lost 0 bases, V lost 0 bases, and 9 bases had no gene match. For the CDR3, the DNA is TGCAGTGCTAGAGATAGGGCTAGCGGGAGGGCCCTCTCCTACAATGAGCAGTTCTTC. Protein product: CSARDRASGRALSYNEQFF.

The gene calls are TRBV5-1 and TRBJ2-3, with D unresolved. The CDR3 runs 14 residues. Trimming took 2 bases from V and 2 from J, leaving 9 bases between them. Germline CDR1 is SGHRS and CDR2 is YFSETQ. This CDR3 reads CASSLLVFTDTQYF. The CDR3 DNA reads TGCGCCAGCAGCTTACTCGTCTTCACAGATACGCAGTATTTT. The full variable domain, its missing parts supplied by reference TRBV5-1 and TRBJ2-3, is KAGVTQTPRYLIKTRGQQVTLSCSPISGHRSVSWYQQTPGQGLQFLFEYFSETQRNKGNFPGRFSGRQFSNSRSEMNVSTLELGDSALYLCASSLLVFTDTQYFGPGTRLTVL.

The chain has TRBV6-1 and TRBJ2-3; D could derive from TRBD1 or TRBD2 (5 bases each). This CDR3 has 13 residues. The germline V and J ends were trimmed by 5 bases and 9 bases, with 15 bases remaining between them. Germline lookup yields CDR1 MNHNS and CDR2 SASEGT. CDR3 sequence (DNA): TGTGCCAGCAGTCCCGGGGCGCCGGCAACGCAGTATTTT. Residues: CASSPGAPATQYF.

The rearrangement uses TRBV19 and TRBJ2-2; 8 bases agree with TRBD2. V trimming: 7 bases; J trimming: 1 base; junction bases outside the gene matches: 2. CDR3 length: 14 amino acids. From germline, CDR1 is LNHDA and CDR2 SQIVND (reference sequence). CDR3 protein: CASIAGRNTGELFF. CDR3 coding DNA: TGTGCCAGTATAGCGGGGAGGAACACCGGGGAGCTGTTTTTT.

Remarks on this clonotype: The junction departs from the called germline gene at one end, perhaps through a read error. CDR3 protein: CDISESGGGSYEQYF. For the CDR3, the DNA is TGTGACATCAGTGAGTCGGGAGGGGGGTCCTACGAGCAGTACTTC. The rearrangement uses TRBV10-3 and TRBJ2-7, with TRBD2 matching 8 bases. CDR3 size: 15 residues. Per the germline V gene, CDR1 is ENHRY and CDR2 is SYGVKD.

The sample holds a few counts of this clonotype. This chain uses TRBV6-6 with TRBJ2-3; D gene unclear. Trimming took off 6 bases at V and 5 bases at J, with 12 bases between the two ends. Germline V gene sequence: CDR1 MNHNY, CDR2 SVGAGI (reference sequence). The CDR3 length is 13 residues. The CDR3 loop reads CASSRTFEDTQYF. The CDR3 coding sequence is TGTGCCAGCAGCAGAACTTTCGAAGATACGCAGTATTTT.

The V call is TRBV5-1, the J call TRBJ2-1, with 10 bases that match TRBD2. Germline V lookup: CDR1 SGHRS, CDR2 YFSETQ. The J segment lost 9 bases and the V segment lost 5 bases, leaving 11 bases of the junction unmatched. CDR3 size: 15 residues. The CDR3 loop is CASSHTSGERGEQFF. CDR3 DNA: TGCGCCAGCAGTCATACTAGCGGGGAGAGGGGTGAGCAGTTCTTC.

Here the CDR3 reads CASSPRLKTTDTQYF. Here the CDR3 DNA reads TGTGCCAGCAGCCCCAGACTAAAGACCACAGATACGCAGTATTTT. The chain couples TRBV7-2 to TRBJ2-3; TRBD2 might be the D (5 bases). Trimming removed 5 bases from V and 2 bases from J, with 14 bases in between. CDR1 SGHTA and CDR2 FQGNSA come from the germline V gene. CDR3 length: 15 residues.

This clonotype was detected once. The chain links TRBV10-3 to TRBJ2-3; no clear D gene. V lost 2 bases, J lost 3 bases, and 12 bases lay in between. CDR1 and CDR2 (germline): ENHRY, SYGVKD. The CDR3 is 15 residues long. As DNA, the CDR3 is TGTGCCATCAGTGAGGGACGGACCTTAACAGATACGCAGTATTTT. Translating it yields CAISEGRTLTDTQYF.

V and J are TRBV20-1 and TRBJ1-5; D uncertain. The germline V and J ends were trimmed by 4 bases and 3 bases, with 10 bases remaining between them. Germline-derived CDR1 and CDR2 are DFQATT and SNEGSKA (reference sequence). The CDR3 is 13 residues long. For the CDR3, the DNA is TGCAGTGCTATAGGTGGGGTCAATCAGCCCCAGCATTTT. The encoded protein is CSAIGGVNQPQHF.

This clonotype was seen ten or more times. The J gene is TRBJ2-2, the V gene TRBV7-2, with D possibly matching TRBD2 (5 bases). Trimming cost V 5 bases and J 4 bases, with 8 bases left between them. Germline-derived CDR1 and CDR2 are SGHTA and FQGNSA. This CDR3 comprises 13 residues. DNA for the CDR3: TGTGCCAGCAGCCGGGGTGGCACCGGGGAGCTGTTTTTT. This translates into CASSRGGTGELFF.

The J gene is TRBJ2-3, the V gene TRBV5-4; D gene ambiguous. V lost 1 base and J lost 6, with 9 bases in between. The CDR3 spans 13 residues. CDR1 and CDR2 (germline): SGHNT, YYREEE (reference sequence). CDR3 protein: CASSLFDWDTQYF. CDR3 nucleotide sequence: TGTGCCAGCAGCTTGTTTGACTGGGATACGCAGTATTTT.

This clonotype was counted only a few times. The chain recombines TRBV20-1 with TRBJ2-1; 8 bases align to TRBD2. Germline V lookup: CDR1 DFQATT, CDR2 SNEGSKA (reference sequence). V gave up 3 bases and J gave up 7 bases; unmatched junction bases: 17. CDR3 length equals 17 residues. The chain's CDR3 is CSARVAVGSGGRNEQFF. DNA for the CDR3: TGCAGTGCTAGGGTAGCTGTGGGGAGCGGGGGCCGGAATGAGCAGTTCTTC.

This chain's CDR3 is CASSLALSGSLHNEQFF. Here the CDR3 DNA reads TGTGCCAGCAGTTTAGCCCTCAGCGGGAGTCTCCACAATGAGCAGTTCTTC. The chain uses TRBV12-3 or TRBV12-4 and TRBJ2-1; 8 bases align to TRBD2. Trimming at V came to 0 bases and at J to 5 bases, leaving 9 bases not matched to a gene. This CDR3 has 17 amino acids.